The sequence of this TCR beta chain was determined in a study of T cell repertoires in cytomegalovirus infection. Study as a whole: Public TCR beta signatures marked donors with CMV infection and the matching HLA. Regarding the study as a whole: Cumulative frequency (of public TCR beta family members) identified carriers of CMV plus the relevant HLA. HLA-C-restricted CMV-specific TCR beta clonotypes were dominant in the ex vivo response.

In this sample, this clonotype turned up many times. Its target is unknown. TCRdb called the reads again in MiXCR, with one record for every CDR3 protein. This table has some 97,000 distinct CDR3 sequences, around a quarter appearing once. The CDR3 totals 17 residues. The J segment lost 0 bases and the V segment lost 0 bases, leaving 5 bases of the junction unmatched. Germline CDR1 reads SGHTA; CDR2 reads FQGTGA. The chain has TRBV7-3 and TRBJ2-3; TRBD2 agrees at 8 bases. The TCR comes from a human donor in good health (CMV status not recorded). Some clones in this sample may be carry-over from other donors' samples. Source material: CD8+ T cells from PBMCs. The CDR3 spells CASSLTSLADSTDTQYF. CDR3 coding DNA: TGTGCCAGCAGCTTAACCTCACTAGCGGATAGCACAGATACGCAGTATTTT.